The present T cell receptor (beta chain) was sequenced within a study of PD-1 blockade in classical Hodgkin lymphoma. Across the whole study: The study gave patients nivolumab 3 mg/kg intravenously every 2 weeks.

Study-level points and caveats: Why repertoires differed is undefined; disease activity or prior therapy possibly contributed.

Trimming took 3 bases from V and 7 from J; bases not matched to a gene: 3. The CDR3 length is 13 residues. CDR1 LGHNA and CDR2 YNFKEQ come from the germline V gene. All patients relapsed after autologous stem cell transplantation, and brentuximab vedotin exposure varied. Method: immunoSEQ multiplex PCR; TCRdb's copy keeps in-frame clones and lacks some. The sample holds 50,000 to 75,000 clones; approximately 90% are singletons and the top ten take more than 5%. Turning to this clone: Its target is not known.

This sequence originates from a human donor with classical Hodgkin lymphoma. The rearrangement joins TRBV4-2 to TRBJ2-1; 7 nucleotides match TRBD2. The sample was peripheral blood mononuclear cells (PBMCs), taken before the second cycle of nivolumab. CDR3 coding DNA: TGTGCCAGCAGCCACGGGACTACAAATGAGCAGTTCTTC. Its translation: CASSHGTTNEQFF.